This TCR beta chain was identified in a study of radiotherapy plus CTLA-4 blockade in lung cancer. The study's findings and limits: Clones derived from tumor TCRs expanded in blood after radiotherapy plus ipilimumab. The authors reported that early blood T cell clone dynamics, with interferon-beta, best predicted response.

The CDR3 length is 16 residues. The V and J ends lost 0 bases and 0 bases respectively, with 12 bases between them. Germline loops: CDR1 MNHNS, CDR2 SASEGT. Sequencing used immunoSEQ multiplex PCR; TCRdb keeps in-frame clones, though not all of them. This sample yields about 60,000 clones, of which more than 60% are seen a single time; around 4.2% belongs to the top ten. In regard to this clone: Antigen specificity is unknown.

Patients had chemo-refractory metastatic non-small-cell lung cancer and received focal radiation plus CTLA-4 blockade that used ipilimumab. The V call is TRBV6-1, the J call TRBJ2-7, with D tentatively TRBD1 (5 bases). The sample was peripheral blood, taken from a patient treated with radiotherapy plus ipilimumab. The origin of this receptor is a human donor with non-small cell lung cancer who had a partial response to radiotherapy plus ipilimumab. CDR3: CASSEALGVGSYEQYF. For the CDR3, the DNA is TGTGCCAGCAGTGAAGCGCTAGGGGTGGGCTCCTACGAGCAGTACTTC.